Listed below are T cell receptor beta chains from one sample, sequenced in a study of identical twins. TCRdb re-analysed the 5' RACE reads in MiXCR, keeping a single row per CDR3 protein. The sample shows 400,000 to 550,000 distinct CDR3 sequences, over 11% of them seen only once. The same specimen was also included in a second study, on yellow fever vaccine responses in identical twins.

Sample: CD4+ T cells sorted from blood. All receptors derive from a woman younger than 30 in good health. The CDR3 runs from the conserved cysteine through the conserved F or W. D genes are given only for firm matches. Clone size is shown for a subset of rows, as once, few, many or a class of expanded clone.

clone_size v_call d_call cdr3_aa
many TRBV10-3 NA CAISESLADTQYF
NA TRBV20-1 TRBD2 CSALIWGGLGETQYF
many TRBV7-9 NA CASSPTGNTIYF
many TRBV14 NA CASSSNAYYNEQFF
few TRBV11-1 NA CASSFSVGPSYEQYF
NA TRBV12-3/TRBV12-4 NA CASRTFSGAYNEQFF
few TRBV20-1 NA CSATGRGTNEKLFF
NA TRBV7-9 TRBD2 CASSPGLARTNVLTF
few TRBV12-3/TRBV12-4 NA CASTTGLLGSTQYF
NA TRBV6-2/TRBV6-3 NA CASSYSTGGVEAFF
few TRBV4-3 NA CASSQDTGTSDTQYF
NA TRBV12-3/TRBV12-4 NA CASSFAKNQPQHF
NA TRBV18 NA CASEGVSGNTIYF
NA TRBV7-8 TRBD1 CASSLEGQGYSPLHF
many TRBV12-3/TRBV12-4 NA CASSLSRGNSPLHF
NA TRBV25-1 TRBD1 CASSVAGGMNTEAFF
many TRBV5-1 TRBD2 CASSLALAGVETQYF
many TRBV28 TRBD1 CATGQGAYNEQFF
few TRBV20-1 TRBD1 CSARVLGTGYAEAFF
NA TRBV5-1 TRBD2 CASSLAGKGPGELFF
many TRBV12-3/TRBV12-4 TRBD1 CASRQGAKGRYTF
NA TRBV3-1 TRBD1 CASSHEANRGNTEAFF
NA TRBV4-2 TRBD2 CASSQGLAGEADTQYF
few TRBV3-1 NA CASSQERIYEQFF
NA TRBV7-3 TRBD2 CASSLSPGLDYNEQFF
NA TRBV5-5 NA CASSGTRGAWEETQYF
few TRBV25-1 TRBD1 CASSAAGQGVSIYGYTF